This TCR beta chain was identified in a study of blood T cell repertoires in COVID-19. Across the study: T cells, B-cell-depleted T cells, or PBMCs supplied cDNA or gDNA.

In the original analysis: Amplifying reference gene primers gave estimates of nucleated cell counts. Using immunoSEQ multiplex PCR, the repertoire was profiled, and TCRdb retains in-frame clones only, with some absent. The DNA was the basis for D and trimming; V, J and clone size are from that table. This sample has just over 150,000 clones, with approximately 80% found just once. CDR1 MDHEN and CDR2 SYDVKM come from the germline V gene. Trimming cost V 5 bases and J 3 bases, with 6 bases left between them. The CDR3 runs to 12 residues. Sample: peripheral blood. The chain employs TRBV28 and TRBJ2-3; D is ambiguous. The sequence was obtained from a woman aged 45-65 years with acute or convalescent COVID-19. Written as DNA, the CDR3 is TGTGCCAGCAGTCTAAAGACAGATACGCAGTATTTT. This sequence encodes CASSLKTDTQYF. Together with reference TRBV28 and TRBJ2-3, the CDR3 gives the full variable domain: DVKVTQSSRYLVKRTGEKVFLECVQDMDHENMFWYRQDPGLGLRLIYFSYDVKMKEKGDIPEGYSVSREKKERFSLILESASTNQTSMYLCASSLKTDTQYFGPGTRLTVL.